This passage covers 12 T cell receptor beta chains from one sample sequenced in a study of T cell responses to AZD1222 COVID-19 vaccine. Libraries were prepared by immunoSEQ multiplex PCR; TCRdb keeps only in-frame clonotypes and omits some of them. The repertoire consists of 75,000 or so clones, with 85% to 95% occurring once and the leading ten covering around 30%. Sequences were derived from peripheral blood, sampled 28 days after the second AZD1222 dose. All receptors derive from an adult who received the AZD1222 COVID-19 vaccine.

This chain links TRBV6-5 with TRBJ2-2, with D perhaps being TRBD1 or TRBD2 (5 bases each). The germline V and J ends were trimmed by 5 bases and 3 bases, with 13 bases remaining between them. This CDR3 region has 15 residues. Germline CDR1 is MNHEY and CDR2 is SVGAGI. The CDR3 nucleotides are TGTGCCAGCAGTACACGGGACGGCGACACCGGGGAGCTGTTTTTT. This codes for CASSTRDGDTGELFF.

The chain uses TRBV19 and TRBJ1-2; D might be TRBD1 (5 bases). This CDR3 region has 16 residues. V gave up 0 bases and J gave up 0 bases, with 11 bases separating them. Germline V CDR1 and CDR2: LNHDA, SQIVND (reference sequence). DNA of the CDR3: TGTGCCAGTAGTATAGACCCACGGACACCTAACTATGGCTACACCTTC. Translation: CASSIDPRTPNYGYTF.

V usage is TRBV5-1 and J usage is TRBJ2-3; 9 bases align to TRBD2. Trimming cost V 4 bases and J 6 bases; bases outside gene matches: 6. Germline lookup yields CDR1 SGHRS and CDR2 YFSETQ. The CDR3 contains 14 residues. The CDR3 is CASSPGLAIDTQYF. CDR3 nucleotide sequence: TGCGCCAGCAGCCCAGGACTAGCGATTGATACGCAGTATTTT.

The gene calls are TRBV2 and TRBJ2-1; D is undetermined. CDR1 SNHLY and CDR2 FYNNEI come from the germline V gene. The V gene lost 0 bases and the J gene lost 7 bases, with 13 bases spanning the gap. This CDR3 comprises 15 residues. CDR3 nucleotides: TGTGCCAGCAGTGAAGCGCTTCACGCGCGGAATGAGCAGTTCTTC. Protein sequence: CASSEALHARNEQFF.

The chain has TRBV14 and TRBJ2-1, with 7 bases identical to TRBD2. V lost 0 bases to trimming and J lost 3 bases; unmatched junction nucleotides: 8. Per germline, CDR1 SGHDN and CDR2 FVKESK. The CDR3 totals 17 residues. The CDR3 region has the DNA TGTGCCAGCAGCCAAGAATGGGCGGGAGTGGGCTACAATGAGCAGTTCTTC. It encodes CASSQEWAGVGYNEQFF.

The chain links TRBV11-2 to TRBJ2-7; 7 nucleotides line up with TRBD1. V was pared by 5 bases and J by 3 bases, with 7 bases of the junction left unmatched. Germline CDR1 reads SGHAT; CDR2 reads FQNNGV. The CDR3 is made up of 14 amino acids. Here the CDR3 DNA reads TGTGCCAGCAGCCCGACAGGGACCGGCTACGAGCAGTACTTC. As protein: CASSPTGTGYEQYF.

The chain uses TRBV3-1 (or the pseudogene TRBV3-2) and TRBJ2-7, with a possible D match to TRBD1 (8 bases). Germline V gives CDR1 LGHDT, CDR2 YNNKEL (reference sequence). This CDR3 is built from 15 residues. V shed 4 bases and J shed 5 bases, with 18 bases lying between them. The CDR3 DNA reads as TGTGCCAGCAGCCCTTTTAGGACAGGGAGGGACGAGCAGTACTTC. This sequence encodes CASSPFRTGRDEQYF.

This chain links TRBV7-9 with TRBJ1-1; 7 bases map to TRBD1. V shed 1 base and J 4 bases; nucleotides not matched to a gene: 3. The germline gives CDR1 SEHNR, CDR2 FQNEAQ (reference sequence). The CDR3 spans 14 residues. CDR3 bases: TGTGCCAGCAGCTTAGAACAGGGGAGCACTGAAGCTTTCTTT. Translation gives CASSLEQGSTEAFF.

The chain combines TRBV7-9 with TRBJ2-2, with D perhaps being TRBD1 or TRBD2 (5 bases each). The CDR3 contains 17 residues. Trimming removed 5 bases at V and 1 base at J, with 17 bases between. Germline V CDR1 and CDR2: SEHNR, FQNEAQ (reference sequence). In DNA form, the CDR3 reads TGTGCCAGCAGCGCGGACCGGGGCCCAGGGAACACCGGGGAGCTGTTTTTT. Its translation: CASSADRGPGNTGELFF.

This chain connects TRBV5-1 to TRBJ2-3; D remains ambiguous. The ends were cut back, 0 bases at V and 6 bases at J, with 11 bases in the middle. CDR1 and CDR2 (germline): SGHRS, YFSETQ. The CDR3 contains 14 residues. In DNA form, the CDR3 reads TGCGCCAGCAGCTTGGCGGCCCGGTACGATACGCAGTATTTT. It codes for CASSLAARYDTQYF.

This rearrangement joins TRBV13 to TRBJ2-3; 7 nucleotides line up with TRBD2. This CDR3 contains 13 residues. Losses at the gene ends were 3 bases for V and 5 bases for J; bases not matched to a gene: 2. Germline V CDR1 and CDR2: PRHDT, FYEKMQ (reference sequence). The CDR3 reads CASSLGLKDTQYF. Written as DNA, the CDR3 is TGTGCCAGCAGCTTGGGACTAAAAGATACGCAGTATTTT.

CDR3 amino acids: CASSPGTVNYGYTF. In DNA, the CDR3 is TGTGCCAGCAGCCCTGGGACAGTCAACTATGGCTACACCTTC. This chain joins TRBV11-2 and TRBJ1-2, with TRBD1 matching over 7 bases. With 5 bases clipped from V and 2 bases from J, the junction kept 5 bases outside the gene matches. Germline V lookup: CDR1 SGHAT, CDR2 FQNNGV. The CDR3 spans 14 residues.